Below are 22 T cell receptor beta chains sequenced from a single sample in a study of regulatory T cells in long-lasting Graves disease (dated by TCRdb to 2020 to 2022). Library construction relied on multiplex PCR. The listed sequencing device is Illumina HiSeq 4000. CDR3 regions were amplified by Arm-PCR with iRepertoire HTBI primers to construct TCR beta libraries. TCRdb took the public reads, trimmed them with fastp at Q25, ran MiXCR for clone calling and kept in-frame beta chains. Records with the same CDR3 protein are collapsed into one entry carrying the most frequent genes and DNA. The sample table shows about 500,000 distinct CDR3 sequences, and around 13% are seen once. The ten largest clones add up to 8% to 10% of the sample. Read against the paper, the sample's time point label means: newly diagnosed GD, antithyroid drugs for less than 3 months. For both TCR sequencing and RNA sequencing, RNA was extracted from PBMCs using TRIzol.

A further study also used this sample, focusing on T cells in Graves' hyperthyroidism and ophthalmopathy.

Here the sequenced sample was peripheral blood mononuclear cells (PBMCs), taken at new diagnosis, from a patient treated with antithyroid drugs. The receptors derive from a woman in her twenties or thirties with Graves disease. Donor details come from another sample of the same person, matched by shared clones.

The chain employs TRBV10-2 and TRBJ2-7; D may match TRBD1 or TRBD2 (7 bases each). CDR3 size: 14 residues. V lost 8 bases to trimming and J lost 2 bases, with 16 bases between them. Germline V CDR1 and CDR2: WSHSY, SAAADI. CDR3: CASGIQGRAYEQYF. CDR3 DNA sequence: TGCGCCAGCGGGATACAGGGGAGGGCCTACGAGCAGTACTTC.

This clonotype was observed many times. The chain has TRBV11-2 and TRBJ2-7; a possible D gene is TRBD1 (5 bases). The length of the CDR3 is 14 residues. In germline, CDR1 is SGHAT, CDR2 FQNNGV. V gave up 2 bases and J gave up 2 bases, with 10 bases separating them. CDR3 protein: CASSLRQGPYEQYF. CDR3 in DNA: TGTGCCAGCAGCTTACGGCAGGGTCCCTACGAGCAGTACTTC.

The sample holds many counts of this clonotype. The CDR3 DNA is TGTGCCAGCAGCTCTGGGGTGGGGGTCAATGAAAAACTGTTTTTT. Its protein product is CASSSGVGVNEKLFF. The genes are TRBV7-8 and TRBJ1-4; tentative D call: TRBD1 (5 bases). Germline values: CDR1 SGHVS, CDR2 FQNEAQ. This CDR3 comprises 15 residues. V lost 4 bases and J lost 5, with 14 bases in between.

This clonotype was counted at least ten times. The rearrangement links TRBV20-1 to TRBJ2-7, with 7 bases matching TRBD2. CDR1 and CDR2 from the germline V gene are DFQATT and SNEGSKA (reference sequence). V dropped 0 bases and J dropped 2; count of bases not matched to a gene: 1. This CDR3 has 13 amino acids. The CDR3 is CSARDLAAYEQYF. Here the CDR3 DNA reads TGCAGTGCTAGAGATCTAGCGGCCTACGAGCAGTACTTC.

This clonotype was counted between two and nine times. J is TRBJ2-6 and V is TRBV6-2 or TRBV6-3; the D call may be TRBD1 or TRBD2 (5 bases each). This CDR3 has 16 amino acids. Germline CDR1 reads MNHEY; CDR2 reads SVGEGT. Trimming shortened V by 0 bases and J by 2 bases, and 8 bases separated the two germline ends. The CDR3 DNA reads as TGTGCCAGCAGTTACTCGAGGGGCGCTGGGGCCAACGTCCTGACTTTC. Encoded protein: CASSYSRGAGANVLTF.

This clonotype was counted at least ten times. The chain couples TRBV11-2 to TRBJ2-7; D might be TRBD1 or TRBD2, each matching 6 bases. This CDR3 is built from 15 residues. V was shortened by 5 bases and J by 4 bases, with 18 bases between the two germline ends. Germline assignment: CDR1 SGHAT and CDR2 FQNNGV. For the CDR3, the DNA is TGTGCCAGCAGCCGGTGGTGGGGGGCGCGGTACGAGCAGTACTTC. Translation gives CASSRWWGARYEQYF.

This clonotype was seen many times. This rearrangement joins TRBV11-2 to TRBJ1-1, with D possibly being TRBD1 (5 bases). V was clipped by 5 bases and J by 4 bases, with 20 bases between them. CDR3 size: 16 residues. Germline V gene lookup returns CDR1 SGHAT and CDR2 FQNNGV. CDR3 sequence (DNA): TGTGCCAGCAGCCCTCGCGGGGGGTTTGATCGCACTGAAGCTTTCTTT. Its protein product is CASSPRGGFDRTEAFF.

This clonotype was picked up many times. The J gene is TRBJ2-1, the V gene TRBV20-1; 12 bases map to TRBD2. V was pared by 5 bases and J by 6 bases, with 8 bases of the junction left unmatched. Germline CDR1 reads DFQATT; CDR2 reads SNEGSKA (reference sequence). This CDR3 has 15 residues. The CDR3 region has the DNA TGCAGTGCTCCACCCCGGACTAGCGGGATCAATGAGCAGTTCTTC. It is translated as CSAPPRTSGINEQFF.

The table lists this clonotype with a count of one. A much larger clone lies a single base off, so this may be a read error. The chain couples TRBV5-1 to TRBJ1-4, with TRBD1 matching 10 bases. Trimming took 0 bases from V and 0 from J; bases not matched to a gene: 11. This CDR3 has 20 residues. Germline values: CDR1 SGHRS, CDR2 YFSETQ. CDR3 nucleotide sequence: TGCGCCAGCAGCTTGGGATCTGAGGGGACAGGGGCTCCAACTAATGAAAAACTGTTTTTT. Amino acid sequence: CASSLGSEGTGAPTNEKLFF.

This chain uses TRBV5-1 with TRBJ2-3, with 7 positions matching TRBD2. The CDR3 is made up of 15 amino acids. CDR1 SGHRS and CDR2 YFSETQ come from the germline V gene. The junction had 5 bases not matched to a gene; V was cut back by 0 bases and J by 4 bases. CDR3 loop: CASSLAASGADTQYF. Here the CDR3 DNA reads TGCGCCAGCAGCTTGGCTGCTAGCGGAGCAGATACGCAGTATTTT.

This clonotype was seen ten or more times. The chain combines TRBV12-3 or TRBV12-4 with TRBJ2-7; D assignment may be TRBD1 or TRBD2 (6 bases each). V lost 7 bases to trimming and J lost 3 bases, with 16 bases between them. This CDR3 has 14 amino acids. The CDR3 protein is CASTEKGGNYEQYF. CDR3 DNA sequence: TGTGCCAGCACCGAGAAGGGGGGCAACTACGAGCAGTACTTC.

This clonotype appeared many times. The rearrangement links TRBV20-1 to TRBJ1-2, with D tentatively TRBD1 (5 bases). Trimming cost V 0 bases and J 3 bases, with 5 bases left between them. The CDR3 covers 12 residues. Looked up from germline, CDR1 is DFQATT and CDR2 is SNEGSKA (reference sequence). In DNA form, the CDR3 reads TGCAGTGCTAGAGACAGGGACTATGGCTACACCTTC. Protein: CSARDRDYGYTF.

A remark on this clonotype: Mismatch with germline at one junction end may stem from a read error. The V and J genes are TRBV9 and TRBJ2-1, with 15 nucleotides matching TRBD2. This CDR3 contains 15 residues. Germline V gene lookup returns CDR1 SGDLS and CDR2 YYNGEE. Written as DNA, the CDR3 is TGTGCCAGCACCGCAGGGACTAGCGGGGGGAATGAGCAGCTCTTC. Translating gives CASTAGTSGGNEQLF.

This clonotype was seen only a few times. CDR3 sequence (DNA): TGTGCCAGCAGCACGCTCCGGGACAGGGATTCCTACGAGCAGTACTTC. Protein: CASSTLRDRDSYEQYF. The chain couples TRBV11-2 to TRBJ2-7; 9 nucleotides match TRBD1. CDR3 length equals 16 residues. V dropped 5 bases and J dropped 1; count of bases not matched to a gene: 9. CDR1 and CDR2 (germline): SGHAT, FQNNGV. Combining the CDR3 with reference TRBV11-2 and TRBJ2-7 gives the whole variable domain EAGVAQSPRYKIIEKRQSVAFWCNPISGHATLYWYQQILGQGPKLLIQFQNNGVVDDSQLPKDRFSAERLKGVDSTLKIQPAKLEDSAVYLCASSTLRDRDSYEQYFGPGTRLTVT.

The sample holds many counts of this clonotype. The gene calls are TRBV27 and TRBJ1-1; D remains unclear. Deletions cut 0 bases from V and 5 bases from J, with 16 bases between. The CDR3 totals 16 residues. The germline V gene has CDR1 MNHEY and CDR2 SMNVEV (reference sequence). The CDR3 loop is CASSLSSSTWDTEAFF. The CDR3 nucleotides read TGTGCCAGCAGTTTATCATCGTCCACTTGGGATACTGAAGCTTTCTTT.

This clonotype was observed at least ten times. V usage is TRBV7-2 and J usage is TRBJ1-6; a weak D match, TRBD1 (5 bases). Looked up from germline, CDR1 is SGHTA and CDR2 is FQGNSA. V lost 6 bases, J lost 3 bases, and 9 bases lay in between. CDR3 length equals 14 residues. The CDR3 nucleotides are TGTGCCAGCAGTGGTAGGGGCTATAATTCACCCCTCCACTTT. Translation gives CASSGRGYNSPLHF.

This clonotype was counted ten times or more. The rearrangement links TRBV10-1 to TRBJ2-3; 8 nucleotides line up with TRBD2. The CDR3 covers 14 residues. The V gene end was trimmed by 4 bases and the J gene end by 6 bases; junction bases not matched to a gene: 6. Germline-derived CDR1 and CDR2 are WNHNN and SYGVQD (reference sequence). The CDR3 bases are TGCGCCAGCAGTGGTCAGCGGGAGCGGGATACGCAGTATTTT. Amino acid sequence: CASSGQRERDTQYF.

In this sample, this clonotype turned up many times. CDR3 sequence: CATSPGQGDSEAFF. CDR3 coding DNA: TGTGCCACCAGCCCGGGACAGGGGGACTCTGAAGCTTTCTTT. This rearrangement joins TRBV24-1 to TRBJ1-1; 11 positions match TRBD1. CDR1 and CDR2 (germline): KGHDR, SFDVKD. The trim removed 7 bases at V and 6 bases at J, leaving 6 bases unmatched. The CDR3 spans 14 residues.

The table lists this clonotype with many counts. The chain joins TRBV4-3 to TRBJ2-3; 12 bases line up with TRBD2. The J segment lost 3 bases and the V segment lost 4 bases, leaving 5 bases of the junction unmatched. The germline gives CDR1 LGHNA, CDR2 YSLEER. The length of the CDR3 is 16 residues. The CDR3: CASSPLLAGGTDTQYF. CDR3 DNA: TGCGCCAGCAGCCCATTACTAGCGGGAGGTACAGATACGCAGTATTTT.

The gene calls are TRBV7-9 and TRBJ1-2; TRBD1 might be the D (6 bases). CDR3 length: 13 amino acids. The V gene's germline CDR1 is SEHNR and CDR2 FQNEAQ (reference sequence). Between the trimmed V and J ends, which lost 5 bases and 5 bases, there was a span of 12 bases. CDR3 coding DNA: TGTGCCAGCAGCCGGACAGCTCCTTATGGCTACACCTTC. Translation: CASSRTAPYGYTF. Looking up the rest from reference TRBV7-9 and TRBJ1-2 gives the full variable domain: DTGVSQNPRHKITKRGQNVTFRCDPISEHNRLYWYRQTLGQGPEFLTYFQNEAQLEKSRLLSDRFSAERPKGSFSTLEIQRTEQGDSAMYLCASSRTAPYGYTFGSGTRLTVV.

Concerning this clonotype: A much more abundant neighbour one base away suggests this may be a read error. The rearrangement uses TRBV18 and TRBJ1-1, with 7 bases lining up with TRBD1. The CDR3 runs 16 residues. CDR1 and CDR2 from the germline V gene are KGHSH and LQKENI. CDR3 amino acids: CASSPRGRGGNTEVFF. In DNA form, the CDR3 reads TGTGCCAGCTCACCCCGTGGCAGGGGGGGTAACACTGAAGTTTTCTTT.

This clonotype was detected ten times or more. The chain joins TRBV12-3 or TRBV12-4 to TRBJ2-1; 10 nucleotides agree with TRBD2. V was pared by 3 bases and J by 7 bases, with 3 bases of the junction left unmatched. The CDR3 covers 14 residues. CDR3 residues: CASSFLAGANEQFF. The CDR3, as DNA: TGTGCCAGCAGTTTTCTAGCGGGAGCTAATGAGCAGTTCTTC.